This T cell receptor beta chain was sequenced during a study of control samples from healthy donors and cancer patients (dated by TCRdb to about 2020). The method behind the library was the immunoSEQ multiplex PCR assay. What TCRdb holds here is the immuneACCESS table cut down to in-frame rearrangements. Part of the clones is not present; checked against another copy, under half of the missing clones reflect an unresolved V gene, and the others are unexplained. In this sample the table shows about 83,000 clones, around 91% of which occur a single time. Around 17% of the sample is in the top ten clones. V is cut back by 5 bases and J by 11 bases, with 5 bases in the junction unmatched. Including cysteine and phenylalanine, the CDR3 has 13 amino acids. Here the CDR3 DNA is all that survives: 39 bases in frame from base 1. CDR1 SGHDT and CDR2 YYEEEE were looked up in the germline V gene. A word on this clone: Its antigen is not yet known. Base qualities were left out, and no much larger clone turns up one base away.

This receptor chain uses TRBV5-6 and TRBJ1-4; 11 bases in the middle match TRBD1. This clonotype was obtained from a man aged 50 to 60 in good health. The sequenced sample consisted of blood. The sequence in DNA is TGTGCCAGCAGTTCCGGGACAGGGGGGAAACTGTTTTTT. Translation gives CASSSGTGGKLFF.